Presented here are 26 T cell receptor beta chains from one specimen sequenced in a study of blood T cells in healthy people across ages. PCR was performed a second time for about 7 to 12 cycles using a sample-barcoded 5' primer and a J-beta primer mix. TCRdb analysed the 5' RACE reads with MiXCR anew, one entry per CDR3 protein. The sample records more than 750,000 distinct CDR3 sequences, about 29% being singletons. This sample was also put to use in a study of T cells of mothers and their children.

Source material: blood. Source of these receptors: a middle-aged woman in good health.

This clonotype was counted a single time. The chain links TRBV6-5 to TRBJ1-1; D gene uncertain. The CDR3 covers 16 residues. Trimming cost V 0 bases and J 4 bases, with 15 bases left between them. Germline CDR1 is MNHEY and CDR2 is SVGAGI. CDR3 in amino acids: CASSYSEDLGGTEAFF. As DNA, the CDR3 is TGTGCCAGCAGTTACTCTGAAGACTTGGGAGGCACTGAAGCTTTCTTT.

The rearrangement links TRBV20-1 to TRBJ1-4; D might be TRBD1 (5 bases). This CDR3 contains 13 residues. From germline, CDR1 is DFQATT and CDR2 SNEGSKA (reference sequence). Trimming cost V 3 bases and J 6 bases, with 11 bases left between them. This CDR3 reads CSARGFRDEKLFF. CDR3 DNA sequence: TGCAGTGCTAGGGGTTTCAGGGATGAAAAACTGTTTTTT.

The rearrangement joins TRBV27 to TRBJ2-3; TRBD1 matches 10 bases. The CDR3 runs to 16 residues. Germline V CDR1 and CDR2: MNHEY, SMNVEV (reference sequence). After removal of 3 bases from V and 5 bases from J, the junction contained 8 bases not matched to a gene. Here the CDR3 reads CASSFTGTGEVDTQYF. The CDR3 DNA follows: TGTGCCAGCAGTTTTACCGGGACAGGGGAGGTAGATACGCAGTATTTT.

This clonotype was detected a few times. CDR3 loop: CSVAGQGTEAFF. Written as DNA, the CDR3 is TGCAGCGTTGCGGGACAGGGTACTGAAGCTTTCTTT. The chain employs TRBV29-1 and TRBJ1-1, with 9 bases fitting TRBD1. Germline CDR1 is SQVTM and CDR2 is ANQGSEA. V lost 4 bases to trimming and J lost 5 bases; unmatched junction nucleotides: 2. This CDR3 has 12 amino acids.

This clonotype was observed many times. The CDR3 DNA reads as TGTGCCAGCAGCTCCAGGTCGACCTACGAGCAGTACTTC. Translated: CASSSRSTYEQYF. The V gene is TRBV7-2, the J gene TRBJ2-7; D remains ambiguous. This CDR3 is built from 13 residues. The V end lost 4 bases, the J end lost 2 bases, and 9 bases lay between the germline ends. CDR1 is SGHTA and CDR2 is FQGNSA in the germline V gene.

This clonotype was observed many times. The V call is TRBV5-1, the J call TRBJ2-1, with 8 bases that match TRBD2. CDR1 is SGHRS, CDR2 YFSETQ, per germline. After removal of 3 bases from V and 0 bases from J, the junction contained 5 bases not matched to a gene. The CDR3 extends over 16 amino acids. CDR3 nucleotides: TGCGCCAGCAGCTCTTTAGCGGGGCTCTCCTACAATGAGCAGTTCTTC. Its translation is CASSSLAGLSYNEQFF.

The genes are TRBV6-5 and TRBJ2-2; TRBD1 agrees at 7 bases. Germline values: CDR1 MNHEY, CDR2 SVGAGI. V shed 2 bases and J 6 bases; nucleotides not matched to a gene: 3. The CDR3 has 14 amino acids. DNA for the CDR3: TGTGCCAGCAGTTACGACAGGGCGCCCGGGGAGCTGTTTTTT. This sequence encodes CASSYDRAPGELFF.

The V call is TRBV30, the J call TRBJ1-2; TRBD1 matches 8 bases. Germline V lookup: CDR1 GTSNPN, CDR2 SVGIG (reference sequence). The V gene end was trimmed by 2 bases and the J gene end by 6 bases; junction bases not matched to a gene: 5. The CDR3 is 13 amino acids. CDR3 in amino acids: CAWSTGTGDGYTF. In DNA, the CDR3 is TGTGCCTGGAGTACTGGGACAGGCGATGGCTACACCTTC. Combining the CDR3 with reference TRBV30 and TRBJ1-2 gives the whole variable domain SQTIHQWPATLVQPVGSPLSLECTVEGTSNPNLYWYRQAAGRGLQLLFYSVGIGQISSEVPQNLSASRPQDRQFILSSKKLLLSDSGFYLCAWSTGTGDGYTFGSGTRLTVV.

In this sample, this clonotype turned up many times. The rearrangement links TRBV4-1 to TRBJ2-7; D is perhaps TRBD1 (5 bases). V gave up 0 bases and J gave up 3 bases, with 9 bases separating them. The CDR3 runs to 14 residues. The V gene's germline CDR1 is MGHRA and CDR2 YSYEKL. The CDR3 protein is CASSQEGVNYEQYF. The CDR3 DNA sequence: TGCGCCAGCAGCCAAGAAGGGGTTAACTACGAGCAGTACTTC.

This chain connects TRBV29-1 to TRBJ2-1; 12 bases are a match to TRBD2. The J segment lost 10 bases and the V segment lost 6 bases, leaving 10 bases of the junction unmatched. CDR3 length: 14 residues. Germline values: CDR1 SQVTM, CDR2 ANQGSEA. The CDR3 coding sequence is TGCAGCGTGGCTGCTAGCGGGGGGGCGGGCGAGCAGTTCTTC. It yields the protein CSVAASGGAGEQFF.

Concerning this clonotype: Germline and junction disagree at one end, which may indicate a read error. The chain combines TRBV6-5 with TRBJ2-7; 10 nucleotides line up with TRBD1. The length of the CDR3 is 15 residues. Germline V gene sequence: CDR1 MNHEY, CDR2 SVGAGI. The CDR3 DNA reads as TGTGCCAGCAGTTACTCCGGGACAGGGGACTACAAGCAGTACTTC. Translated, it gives CASSYSGTGDYKQYF.

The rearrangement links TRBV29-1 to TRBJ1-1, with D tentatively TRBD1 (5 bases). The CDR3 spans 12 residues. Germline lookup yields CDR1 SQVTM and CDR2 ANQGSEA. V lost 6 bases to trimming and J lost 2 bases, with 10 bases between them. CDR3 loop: CSVPQGNTEAFF. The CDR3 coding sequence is TGCAGCGTCCCCCAGGGTAACACTGAAGCTTTCTTT. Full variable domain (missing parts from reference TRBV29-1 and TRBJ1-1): SAVISQKPSRDICQRGTSLTIQCQVDSQVTMMFWYRQQPGQSLTLIATANQGSEATYESGFVIDKFPISRPNLTFSTLTVSNMSPEDSSIYLCSVPQGNTEAFFGQGTRLTVV.

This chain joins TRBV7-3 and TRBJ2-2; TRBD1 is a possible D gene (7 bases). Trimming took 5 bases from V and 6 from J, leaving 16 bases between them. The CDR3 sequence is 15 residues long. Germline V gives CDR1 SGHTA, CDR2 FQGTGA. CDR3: CASSPQGGPAGELFF. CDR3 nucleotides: TGTGCCAGCAGCCCGCAGGGGGGTCCCGCCGGGGAGCTGTTTTTT.

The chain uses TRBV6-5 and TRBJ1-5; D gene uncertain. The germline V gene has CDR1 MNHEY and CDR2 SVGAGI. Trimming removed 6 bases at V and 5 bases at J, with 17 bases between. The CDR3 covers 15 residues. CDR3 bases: TGTGCCAGCAGCCGCGACCCAGGTACCGATCAGCCCCAGCATTTT. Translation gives CASSRDPGTDQPQHF.

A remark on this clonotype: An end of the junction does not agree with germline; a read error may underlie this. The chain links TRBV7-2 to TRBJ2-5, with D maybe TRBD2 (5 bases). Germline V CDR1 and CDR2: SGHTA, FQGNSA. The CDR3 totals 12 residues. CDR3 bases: TGTGCCAGCAGCCTCATCGGGGAGACCCGGTACTTC. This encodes CASSLIGETRYF.

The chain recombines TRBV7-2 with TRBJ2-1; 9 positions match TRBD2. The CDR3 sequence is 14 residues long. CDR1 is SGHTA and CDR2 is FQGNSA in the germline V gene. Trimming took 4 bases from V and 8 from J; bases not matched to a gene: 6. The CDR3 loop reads CASSSGGLAYEQFF. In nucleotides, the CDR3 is TGTGCCAGCAGCTCAGGGGGACTAGCTTATGAGCAGTTCTTC.

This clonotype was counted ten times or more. CDR3 protein: CASSEQGEDEQYF. CDR3 coding DNA: TGTGCCAGCAGCGAACAGGGGGAGGACGAGCAGTACTTC. The chain is built from TRBV9 and TRBJ2-7; 8 positions match TRBD1. V shed 3 bases and J 5 bases; nucleotides not matched to a gene: 4. The CDR3 spans 13 residues. Germline CDR1 and CDR2: SGDLS and YYNGEE.

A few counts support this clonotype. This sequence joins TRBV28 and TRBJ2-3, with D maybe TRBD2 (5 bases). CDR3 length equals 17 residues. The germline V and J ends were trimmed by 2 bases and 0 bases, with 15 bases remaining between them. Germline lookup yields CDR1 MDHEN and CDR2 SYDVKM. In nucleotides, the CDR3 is TGTGCCAGCAGTTTAACACCTGGACTGAAGAGCACAGATACGCAGTATTTT. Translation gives CASSLTPGLKSTDTQYF.

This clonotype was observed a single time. The CDR3 here is CASSPLPRGNQPQHF. DNA of the CDR3: TGTGCCAGCAGCCCGTTGCCGAGGGGCAATCAGCCCCAGCATTTT. The chain has TRBV7-9 and TRBJ1-5; no reliable D call. The V end was cut by 5 bases, the J end by 2 bases, with 13 bases between. The germline V gene has CDR1 SEHNR and CDR2 FQNEAQ (reference sequence). The CDR3 sequence is 15 residues long.

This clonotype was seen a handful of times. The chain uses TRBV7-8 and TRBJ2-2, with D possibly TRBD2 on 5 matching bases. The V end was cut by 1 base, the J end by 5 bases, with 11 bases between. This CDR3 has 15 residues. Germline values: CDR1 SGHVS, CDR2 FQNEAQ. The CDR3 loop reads CASSLVPGWTGELFF. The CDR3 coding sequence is TGTGCCAGCAGCTTAGTCCCGGGATGGACCGGGGAGCTGTTTTTT.

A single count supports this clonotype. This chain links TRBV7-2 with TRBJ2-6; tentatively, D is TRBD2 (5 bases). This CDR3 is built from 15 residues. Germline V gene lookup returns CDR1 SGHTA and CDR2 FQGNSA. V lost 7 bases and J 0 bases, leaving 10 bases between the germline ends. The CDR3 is CASTPRGSGANVLTF. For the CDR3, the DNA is TGTGCCAGCACCCCTCGGGGCTCTGGGGCCAACGTCCTGACTTTC.

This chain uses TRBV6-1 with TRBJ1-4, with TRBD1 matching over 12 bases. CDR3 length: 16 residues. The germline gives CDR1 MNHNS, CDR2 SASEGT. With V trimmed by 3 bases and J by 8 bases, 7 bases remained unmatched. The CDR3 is CASSESGQGAWEKLFF. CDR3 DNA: TGTGCCAGCAGTGAGTCGGGACAGGGGGCTTGGGAAAAACTGTTTTTT.

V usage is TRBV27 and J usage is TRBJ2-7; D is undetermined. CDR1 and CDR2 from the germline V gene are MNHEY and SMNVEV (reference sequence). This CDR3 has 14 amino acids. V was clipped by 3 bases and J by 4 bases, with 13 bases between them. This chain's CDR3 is CASSFLDKNYEQYF. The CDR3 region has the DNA TGTGCCAGCAGTTTCCTCGACAAGAATTACGAGCAGTACTTC.

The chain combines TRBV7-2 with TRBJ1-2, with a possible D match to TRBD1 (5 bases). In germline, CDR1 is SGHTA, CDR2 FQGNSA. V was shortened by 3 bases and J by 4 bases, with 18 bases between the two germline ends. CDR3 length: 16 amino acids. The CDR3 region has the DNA TGTGCCAGCAGCTTCTCCGGGACTTCTCCTTTCTATGGCTACACCTTC. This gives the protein CASSFSGTSPFYGYTF.

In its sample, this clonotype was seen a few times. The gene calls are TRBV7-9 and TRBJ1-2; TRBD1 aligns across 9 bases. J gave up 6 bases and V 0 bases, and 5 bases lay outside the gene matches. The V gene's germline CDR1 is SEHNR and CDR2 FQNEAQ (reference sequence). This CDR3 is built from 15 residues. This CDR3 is CASSLAGQGSNGYTF. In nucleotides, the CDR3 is TGTGCCAGCAGCTTAGCGGGACAGGGTTCGAATGGCTACACCTTC. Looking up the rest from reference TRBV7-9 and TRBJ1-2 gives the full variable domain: DTGVSQNPRHKITKRGQNVTFRCDPISEHNRLYWYRQTLGQGPEFLTYFQNEAQLEKSRLLSDRFSAERPKGSFSTLEIQRTEQGDSAMYLCASSLAGQGSNGYTFGSGTRLTVV.

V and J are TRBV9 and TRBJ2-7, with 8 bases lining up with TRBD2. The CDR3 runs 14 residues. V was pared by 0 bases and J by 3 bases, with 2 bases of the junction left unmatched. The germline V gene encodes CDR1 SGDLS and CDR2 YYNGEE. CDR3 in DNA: TGTGCCAGCAGCGTAGGGGCGGGGGGCTACGAGCAGTACTTC. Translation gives CASSVGAGGYEQYF.